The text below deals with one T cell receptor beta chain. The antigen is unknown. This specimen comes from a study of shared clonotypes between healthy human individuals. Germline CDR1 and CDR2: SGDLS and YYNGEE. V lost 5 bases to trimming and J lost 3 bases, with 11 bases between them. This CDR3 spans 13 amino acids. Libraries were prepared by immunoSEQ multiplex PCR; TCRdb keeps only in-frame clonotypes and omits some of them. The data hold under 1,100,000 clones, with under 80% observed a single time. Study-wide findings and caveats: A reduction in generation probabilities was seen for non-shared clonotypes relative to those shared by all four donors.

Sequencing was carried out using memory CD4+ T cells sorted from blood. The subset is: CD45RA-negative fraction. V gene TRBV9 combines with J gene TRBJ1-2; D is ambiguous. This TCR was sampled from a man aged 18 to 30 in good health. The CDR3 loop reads CASSDGRDYGYTF. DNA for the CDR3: TGTGCCAGCAGTGATGGACGGGACTATGGCTACACCTTC.